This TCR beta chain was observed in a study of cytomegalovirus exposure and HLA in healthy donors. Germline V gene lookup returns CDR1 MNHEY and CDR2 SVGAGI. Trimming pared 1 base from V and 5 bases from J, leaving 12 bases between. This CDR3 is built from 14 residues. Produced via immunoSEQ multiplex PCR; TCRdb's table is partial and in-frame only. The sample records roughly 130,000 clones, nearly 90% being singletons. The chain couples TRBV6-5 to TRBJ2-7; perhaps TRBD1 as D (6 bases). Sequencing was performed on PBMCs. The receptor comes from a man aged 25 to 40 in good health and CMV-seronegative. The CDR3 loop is CASSYYQGSHEQYF. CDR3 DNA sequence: TGTGCCAGCAGTTACTACCAGGGGAGCCACGAGCAGTACTTC.